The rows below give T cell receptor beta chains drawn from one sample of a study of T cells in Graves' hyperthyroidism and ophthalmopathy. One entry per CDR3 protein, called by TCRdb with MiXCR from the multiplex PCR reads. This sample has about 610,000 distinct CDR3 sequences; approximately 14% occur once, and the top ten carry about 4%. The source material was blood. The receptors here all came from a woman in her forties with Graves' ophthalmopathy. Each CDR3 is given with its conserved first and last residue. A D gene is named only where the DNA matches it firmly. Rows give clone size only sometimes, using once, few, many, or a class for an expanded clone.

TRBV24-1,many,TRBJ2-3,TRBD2,TGTGCCATCGGGGGGGCGAGCACAGATACGCAGTATTTT,CAIGGASTDTQYF
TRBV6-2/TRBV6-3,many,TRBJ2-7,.,TGTGCCAGCAGTTCCCCCAGGGTCTCTATTTACGAGCAGTACTTC,CASSSPRVSIYEQYF
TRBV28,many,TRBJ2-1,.,TGTGCCAGCAGTTTAGGGGGCACCGATGAGCAGTTCTTC,CASSLGGTDEQFF
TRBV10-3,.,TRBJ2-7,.,TGTGCCATCAGTGAAAGGGGTGTCGAGCAGTACTTC,CAISERGVEQYF
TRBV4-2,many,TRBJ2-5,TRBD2,TGTGCCAGCAGCGTAATAGCGGGAACTGATGAGACCCAGTACTTC,CASSVIAGTDETQYF
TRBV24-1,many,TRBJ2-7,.,TGTGCCACCAGTGGGGGAGGCGAGCAGTACTTC,CATSGGGEQYF
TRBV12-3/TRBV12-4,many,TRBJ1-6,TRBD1,TGTGCCAGCAACTCGGGGACAGGGAGTTCACCCCTCCACTTT,CASNSGTGSSPLHF
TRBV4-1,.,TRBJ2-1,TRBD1,TGCGCCAGCAGCATCTCGGGACAGGGGTGGGGCAATGAGCAGTTCTTC,CASSISGQGWGNEQFF
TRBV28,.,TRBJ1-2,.,TGTGCCAGCAGTGCCGGGACCGAGCGGAGGGGCTACACCTTC,CASSAGTERRGYTF
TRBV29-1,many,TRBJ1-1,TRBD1,TGCAGCGTGGGACAGGTGAACACTGAAGCTTTCTTT,CSVGQVNTEAFF
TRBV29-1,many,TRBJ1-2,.,TGCAGCGTTGAATTTCCCAGTTTAATCTATGGCTACACCTTC,CSVEFPSLIYGYTF
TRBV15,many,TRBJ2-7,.,TGTGCCACCAGCAGAGATCTACAGGCTGTCTCCTACGAGCAGTACTTC,CATSRDLQAVSYEQYF
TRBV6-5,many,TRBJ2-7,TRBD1,TGTGCCAGCAATTCCGGGACAGCCTCCTACGAGCAGTACTTC,CASNSGTASYEQYF
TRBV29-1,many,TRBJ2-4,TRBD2,TGCAGCGTTGAAGGCCAGCGGGAGCTGCTCGCCAAAAACATTCAGTACTTC,CSVEGQRELLAKNIQYF
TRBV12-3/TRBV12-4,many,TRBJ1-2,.,TGTGCCAGCAGTTTCGGGGGGAGCTACACCTTC,CASSFGGSYTF
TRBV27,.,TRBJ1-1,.,TGTGCCAGCCGGTCCAAACCGAACACTGAAGCTTTCTTT,CASRSKPNTEAFF
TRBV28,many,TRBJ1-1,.,TGTGCCAGCATCCTGCGGCAGGCGGGGTACACTGAAGCTTTCTTT,CASILRQAGYTEAFF
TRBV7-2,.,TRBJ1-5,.,TGTGCCAGCAGCTACCCCGGGACCCCCCAGCATTTT,CASSYPGTPQHF
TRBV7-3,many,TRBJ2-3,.,TGTGCCAGCAGCTTAGCCGGAGGAGCAGATACGCAGTATTTT,CASSLAGGADTQYF
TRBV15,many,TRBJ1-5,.,TGTGCCACCAAATTTGAGGCGTTGAGCAATCAGCCCCAGCATTTT,CATKFEALSNQPQHF
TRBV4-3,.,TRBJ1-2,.,TGCGCCAGCAGCCACCTGACAGGATCTAACTATGGCTACACCTTC,CASSHLTGSNYGYTF
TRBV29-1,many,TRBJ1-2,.,TGCAGCGTGGGACATAACTATGGCTACACCTTC,CSVGHNYGYTF
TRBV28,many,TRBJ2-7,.,TGTGCCAGCAGGAACAGCCGTAGCTCCTACGAGCAGTACTTC,CASRNSRSSYEQYF
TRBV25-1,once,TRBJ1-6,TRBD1,TGTGCCAGCAGTGCAACAGGGGGTAAATCACCCCTCCACTTT,CASSATGGKSPLHF
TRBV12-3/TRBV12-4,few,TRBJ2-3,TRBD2,TGTGCCAGCAGGATGACTAGCGGGTTAACAGATACGCAGTATTTT,CASRMTSGLTDTQYF
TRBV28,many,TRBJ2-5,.,TGTGCCAGCAGTTTCTCGACTAGAATTGCCAACTACAAAAATTCGGAGACCCAGTACTTC,CASSFSTRIANYKNSETQYF
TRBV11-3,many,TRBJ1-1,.,TGTGCCAGCAGCTTAGAGAGGGTGAACACTGAAGCTTTCTTT,CASSLERVNTEAFF
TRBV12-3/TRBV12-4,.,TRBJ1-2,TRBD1,TGTGCCAGCACAACAGGGGGCCGGGGCTATGGCTACACCTTC,CASTTGGRGYGYTF
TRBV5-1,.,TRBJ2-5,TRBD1,TGCGCCAGCTGTCCCGCCGGACAGGGGGTGACCCAGTACTTC,CASCPAGQGVTQYF
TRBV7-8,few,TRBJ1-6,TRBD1,TGTGCCAGCAGCCCGACAGGGGGGGGCTCCTATAATTCACCCCTCCACTTT,CASSPTGGGSYNSPLHF
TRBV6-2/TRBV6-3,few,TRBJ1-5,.,TGTGCCAGCAGTTACCCAGGACAAGGTCAGCCCCAGCATTTT,CASSYPGQGQPQHF
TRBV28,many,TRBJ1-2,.,TGTGCCAGCAGTCCAAACCGTTCGGTCCTCTATGGCTACACCTTC,CASSPNRSVLYGYTF
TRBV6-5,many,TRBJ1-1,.,TGTGCCATCTATGGACAAAACACTGAAGCTTTCTTT,CAIYGQNTEAFF
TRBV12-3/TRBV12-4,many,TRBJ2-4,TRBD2,TGTGCCAGCAGTTTTAAGGAAATACTAGCGGGAGCCAAAAACATTCAGTACTTC,CASSFKEILAGAKNIQYF
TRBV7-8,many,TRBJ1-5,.,TGTGCCAGCAGCCCCCACCGTGGGGGAAGAAGCAATCAGCCCCAGCATTTT,CASSPHRGGRSNQPQHF
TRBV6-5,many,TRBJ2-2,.,TGTGCCAGCAGTTACCGGGGAGCGAACACCGGGGAGCTGTTTTTT,CASSYRGANTGELFF
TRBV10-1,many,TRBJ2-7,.,TGCGCCAGCAGTGAGCCGGGGCGAGACGAGCAGTACTTC,CASSEPGRDEQYF